This T cell receptor (beta chain) stems from a study of shared clonotypes between healthy human individuals. About the research overall: Each donor's CD4 naive and CD4 memory cells filled three plates apiece, CD8 naive two, and CD8 memory one.

Generated by immunoSEQ multiplex PCR, the TCRdb table keeps only in-frame clones and is missing some. The sample carries around 620,000 clones, approximately 95% recorded once. The junction had 4 bases not matched to a gene; V was cut back by 4 bases and J by 2 bases. CDR3 length: 14 residues. CDR1 and CDR2 from the germline V gene are PRHDT and FYEKMQ (reference sequence). General study results and limits: Few donors limited the genetic and exposure-history diversity represented.

Concerning this clone itself: What it recognizes is unknown.

The naive CD8 subset, CD45RO-negative cells positively selected for CCR7, excluded terminally differentiated effector memory CD45RA+ cells. Input material: naive CD8+ T cells sorted from blood. This sequence joins TRBV13 and TRBJ2-7; 8 bases match TRBD1. The receptor was derived from a woman aged 25 to 45 in good health. CDR3 loop: CASSSWDRTYEQYF. The CDR3 DNA reads TGTGCCAGCAGCTCTTGGGACAGGACCTACGAGCAGTACTTC.